This record looks at one T cell receptor beta chain sequence and its context. Either two negative PCRs, clearance, or symptom resolution qualified Cohort 3 donors as recovered. This record belongs to a study of blood T cell repertoires in COVID-19. Overall study context: Sources were T cells, B-cell-depleted T cells, or PBMCs; the material itself was cDNA or gDNA.

Germline V gene sequence: CDR1 LGHNT, CDR2 FRNRAP. The CDR3 is 16 residues long. J was trimmed by 5 bases and V by 1 base; bases with no gene match: 5. Under the authors' procedure: Amplification with reference gene primers provided the estimates of nucleated cell counts. TCRdb's table, derived via immunoSEQ multiplex PCR, lists solely in-frame clones and lacks some. V and J calls and clone size are as listed in that table; D and trimming were resolved from the DNA. Of about 250,000 clones in the sample, 65% to 85% were seen once. The TCR comes from a man over 45 who had recovered from COVID-19. The chain carries TRBV12-5 and TRBJ2-1; TRBD2 matches at 10 bases. Sequenced material: PBMCs or T cells enriched from blood (not recorded which). CDR3 sequence (DNA): TGTGCTAGTGGTTTGGGGCTAGCGGGAGCTAACAATGAGCAGTTCTTC. Its protein is CASGLGLAGANNEQFF.